The 7 T cell receptor beta chains below were found in one sample sequenced in a study of blood T cell repertoires in COVID-19. Generated by immunoSEQ multiplex PCR, the TCRdb table keeps only in-frame clones and is missing some. The data hold around 92,000 clones, with approximately 79% observed a single time. Sequenced: peripheral blood. These receptors all come from a man aged 65 to 79 with COVID-19, enrolled during active disease.

This clone appeared a few times. The rearrangement links TRBV5-1 to TRBJ2-5, with D possibly TRBD1 on 6 matching bases. Trimming shortened V by 5 bases and J by 2 bases, and 16 bases separated the two germline ends. There are 15 residues in the CDR3. Germline V gene data show CDR1 as SGHRS and CDR2 as YFSETQ. CDR3 sequence: CASRTTGTLQETQYF. The CDR3 DNA is TGCGCCAGCAGGACAACAGGGACATTACAAGAGACCCAGTACTTC.

This clone was found once. The chain carries TRBV28 and TRBJ1-6, with D perhaps matching TRBD1 (6 bases). This CDR3 is built from 14 residues. The V end was cut by 7 bases, the J end by 8 bases, with 15 bases between. In germline, CDR1 is MDHEN, CDR2 SYDVKM. This CDR3 is CASTTSDSYSPLHF. Written as DNA, the CDR3 is TGTGCCAGCACCACATCGGACAGTTATTCACCCCTCCACTTT.

The gene calls are TRBV19 and TRBJ1-1; D is unresolved. V lost 3 bases, J lost 4 bases, and 18 bases lay in between. The CDR3 is 16 residues long. CDR1 and CDR2 (germline): LNHDA, SQIVND (reference sequence). The CDR3: CASSILGDPRGTEAFF. The CDR3 DNA is TGTGCCAGTAGTATCTTGGGCGACCCTCGGGGCACTGAAGCTTTCTTT.

The chain employs TRBV21-1 and TRBJ2-2; whether TRBD1, the table's D call, matches the DNA was not checked. TRBV21-1 has pseudogene status. The CDR3 totals 17 residues. The CDR3 region has the DNA TGTGCCAGCAGCAAAAAATGGCCCCTCGCAGTTTTGAGGGAGCTGTTTTTT. It encodes CASSKKWPLAVLRELFF.

This chain joins TRBV18 and TRBJ2-7; 11 bases are a match to TRBD1. CDR3 size: 14 residues. CDR1 and CDR2 (germline): KGHSH, LQKENI. V lost 4 bases and J lost 4; bases outside the gene matches: 3. CDR3 protein: CASSQGTGGYEQYF. The CDR3 nucleotides are TGTGCCAGCTCACAGGGGACAGGGGGATACGAGCAGTACTTC.

This clone is a singleton in its sample. V is TRBV28 and J is TRBJ1-6; the D is unclear. The CDR3 totals 14 residues. In germline, CDR1 is MDHEN, CDR2 SYDVKM. Deletions cut 3 bases from V and 10 bases from J, with 13 bases between. The CDR3 here is CASSLGIPGSPLHF. In nucleotides, the CDR3 is TGTGCCAGCAGTTTGGGGATCCCGGGGTCACCCCTCCACTTT.

This clone occurred many times. The chain couples TRBV27 to TRBJ1-1; D gene ambiguous. The V gene's germline CDR1 is MNHEY and CDR2 SMNVEV (reference sequence). V lost 8 bases and J lost 3, with 13 bases in between. This CDR3 has 13 amino acids. The CDR3 DNA reads TGTGCCAGCCCCTCCGGGAGGTACACTGAAGCTTTCTTT. It is translated as CASPSGRYTEAFF.